This TCR beta chain was recorded in a study of cytomegalovirus exposure and HLA in healthy donors (TCRdb year 2017). Background for the entire study: An earlier analysis of roughly 610 of the donors reported 276 Gb of sequence data and 95 million to 120 million unique TCR beta sequences obtained from about 179 million T cells. An early release covering more than 500 HLA-typed donors comprised about 300 gigabases of sequencing data and around 86 million unique TCR sequences. The genetic ancestry cluster associated with self-reported Caucasian donors included about 84% of the 398 genotyped donors. The study aimed to test whether signatures of past pathogen exposure could be identified by cataloging public T cell receptors. The study used immunosequencing to profile the T cell repertoires of hundreds of subjects and linked those repertoires to cytomegalovirus serostatus. In addition to the first cohort of 666 subjects, a separate validation cohort of under 150 different subjects was used. To predict cytomegalovirus infection status, the study combined high-throughput TCR immunosequencing, statistical association of individual TCRs with disease status, and machine learning. A later analysis re-analyzed previously published TCR beta repertoires from 500 to 700 donors and added high-resolution HLA genotyping to study TCR occurrence patterns. Rather than using new phenotypic data, the later analysis identified candidate immune exposures from TCR beta sequences and from how often those sequences occurred across donors. To decide whether each TCR beta V gene segment behaved as functional or pseudogenic, an earlier analysis of some 600 of the donors relied on high-throughput TCR beta sequencing. Donor age, sex, ethnicity and CMV serostatus were compiled together with the repertoire data. A later genetic analysis took genome-wide SNP genotypes for about 65% of the roughly 670 donors and used that subset as a discovery cohort. All discovery cohort repertoires had been generated on a single sequencing platform. Both class I and class II loci were covered by HLA typing, at four-digit resolution. The number of typed donors differed by locus: about 620-630 for A, B, C, DRB1 and DQB1; about 520 for DQA1; 606 for DPA1; and roughly 490 for DPB1. Roughly 5 DR-DQ haplotypes were handled as single units for association and clustering because linkage in the cohort was strong. Among roughly 400 genotyped donors of the cohort, an average of around 240,000 unique TCR beta nucleotide sequences were sequenced per donor, about a sixth of them non-productive. Results the study describes overall, beyond this receptor: Presence/absence analyses assumed roughly uniform sequencing depth across donors, an assumption that may not hold. V-gene and J-gene trimming of TCR beta chains was associated with a missense DCLRE1C variant in a later genetic analysis, and the association was replicated in an independent cohort. When HLA alleles, especially DR and DQ, strongly co-occurred, attributing TCR associations to individual alleles was difficult. A total of about 150 TCR beta chains were listed by the study as associated with cytomegalovirus. Some IMGT-functional V segments, including TRBV6-2 and TRBV6-3, could not be told apart with the 87-base-pair reads, so those segments were excluded. According to a later analysis, TCR association rates differed among HLA loci, with DRB1 alleles showing the most associated TCRs and HLA-C alleles showing the fewest. HLA typing was unavailable for some donors at each locus, so association tests used only the typed subset. In a later analysis, most CMV-associated TCR beta chains were found to appear HLA-restricted, with HLA associations seemingly driven largely by CMV exposure. In a later analysis, HLA-associated TCR beta chains were found to be more clonally expanded and to have lower generation probabilities than equally common non-associated chains. In an earlier analysis of 587 of the donors, most TCR beta V segments appeared in productive rearrangements about 90% or about 30% of the time, broadly matching IMGT annotations. The authors suggested that the approach could potentially be extended to other disease states and immunological phenotypes. The sequencing pipeline was judged likely to have produced a cluster of highly shared sequence variants as a technical artifact. Most TCR sequences were observed very rarely across donors, whereas some public TCRs were present in many individuals. The classifier was reported to diagnose cytomegalovirus status with high specificity and sensitivity in both the original and validation cohorts. CMV serostatus was the only immune exposure information available for the cohort. Because counts were too low, roughly 18 rarely observed V segments, including chromosome 9 orphons, were left out of the earlier analysis of 587 of the donors. According to a later genetic analysis, donors in an Asian-associated ancestry cluster had fewer N-insertions in productive TCRs than the approximately 690-donor mean. A further reported finding was that TCR beta sequences accurately predicted the HLA-A and HLA-B alleles for most subjects in the first cohort. Correlated functional status among segregating V segments might be attributable to linkage disequilibrium, but an unknown experimental factor could not be ruled out. According to a later analysis, parvovirus B19, influenza, CMV and Epstein-Barr virus appeared linked to several top co-occurrence clusters. This cohort had only TCR beta chains sequenced, and the lack of alpha or paired-chain data limited which features could be detected. In vitro tests confirmed that three of the cytomegalovirus-associated TCR beta chains recognize cytomegalovirus antigens. At a false discovery rate of 0.05, a later analysis linked around 15,000 TCR beta sequences to specific HLA alleles.

Preparation of the library involved the immunoSEQ multiplex PCR assay. A mixture of 60 forward primers for TCR Vbeta segments and 13 reverse primers for TCR Jbeta segments was used in the multiplex PCR. Amplification of the CDR3 region of rearranged TCR beta genes was performed with a multiplex PCR assay on genomic DNA. The Illumina HiSeq System was used to sequence the amplified TCR beta libraries as 87-base-pair reads. The study's own analysis went as follows. In a later analysis, tens of millions of unique TCR beta chains were counted across the roughly 610 repertoires, and about 9.9 million of these chains were shared by at least two donors. Raw reads were error-corrected and collapsed into unique sequences with a nearest-neighbor algorithm that merged closely related sequences to remove PCR and sequencing errors. V, D and J gene segments were assigned by aligning CDR3 sequences to IMGT reference sequences. For a sequence to be retained, a match of at least six nucleotides was required to both a V gene segment and a J gene segment. Rearrangements were classified as productive when the CDR3 lacked stop codons and remained in frame with V and J, and all other rearrangements were classified as non-productive. CDR3 was defined according to IMGT convention as the region running from the second conserved V-encoded cysteine to the conserved J-encoded phenylalanine. The earlier analysis of some 600 of the donors excluded sequences that lacked an unambiguous match to a single V gene segment. An earlier analysis of 450 to 650 of the donors called V segments functional above 56.7% productive rearrangements and segregating when the between-donor standard deviation exceeded 5%. A statistical classification framework was developed to diagnose cytomegalovirus status using the catalog of TCR beta chain sequences. In a later analysis, V and J genes were assigned by comparing TCR nucleotide sequences against IMGT/GENE-DB human TR gene sequences. In a later analysis, CDR3 sequences and most-parsimonious VDJ recombination scenarios were assigned using the TCRdist pipeline. A later analysis defined each TCR beta chain by its CDR3 amino acid sequence plus V-gene family, and excluded reads lacking a unique V-gene family. To address suspected cross-contamination and a sequencing artifact, a later analysis removed approximately 600 highly shared, low-generation-probability nucleotide sequences. For each public chain, a later analysis derived a clonal expansion index from normalized ranks of inferred template counts within each repertoire. In a later analysis, generation probabilities were computed with a VDJ recombination model fitted to out-of-frame rearrangements, and the resulting probabilities were checked against IGoR. In a later analysis, TCR-TCR, TCR-HLA and TCR-CMV co-occurrence was scored with hypergeometric tests, and a repertoire-size bias correction was applied to TCR pairs. False discovery rates were estimated in a later analysis by permuting HLA or CMV assignments 20 times. A later analysis grouped co-occurring TCRs with DBSCAN, adding TCRdist sequence similarity when clustering within HLA-allele-positive subsets. Co-occurrence clustering excluded repertoires with fewer than 30,000 or more than 120,000 public chains, plus five with anomalous nucleotide sharing. The table comes from immuneACCESS by way of TCRdb, which keeps in-frame sequences with V and J called. Part of the clones is missing from these tables; in studies checked, under half for an unresolved V gene and the rest for unknown reasons. V and J calls plus clone size are reproduced from that table; the DNA served to infer D and trimming. In this sample the table shows 130,000 or so clones, 70% to 85% of which occur a single time. Jointly, the top ten make up 1.9% of the sample.

Regarding this clone: This receptor's antigen is unknown. Base quality data are lacking; no much larger clone is found one base away.

The cohort comprised some 730 healthy bone marrow donors. At the time of sampling, all cohort members were nominally healthy, though unrecorded immune exposures were likely present. The donor tested CMV seronegative, placing the donor among the approximately 360 seronegative members of the cohort. Each donor provided a peripheral blood sample, and peripheral blood mononuclear cells were used for TCR beta sequencing. Genomic DNA extraction from the blood cell samples was performed with the Qiagen DNeasy Blood Extraction Kit. From the germline V gene (reference sequence), CDR1 is GTSNPN and CDR2 is SVGIG. From its cysteine to its phenylalanine, the CDR3 spans 13 amino acids. Only the CDR3 region is kept as DNA, spanning 39 bases read in frame from base 1. Trimming takes 0 bases from V and 5 bases from J, and the germline ends sit 8 bases apart.

Sequencing was performed on PBMCs. The chain is assembled from TRBV30 and TRBJ2-1; too little of a D gene remains to name it. The receptor was isolated from a woman between 40 and 50 years old in good health and CMV-seronegative. The CDR3 protein sequence reads: CAWSVLTHNEQFF. The DNA is TGTGCCTGGAGTGTACTAACCCACAATGAGCAGTTCTTC.